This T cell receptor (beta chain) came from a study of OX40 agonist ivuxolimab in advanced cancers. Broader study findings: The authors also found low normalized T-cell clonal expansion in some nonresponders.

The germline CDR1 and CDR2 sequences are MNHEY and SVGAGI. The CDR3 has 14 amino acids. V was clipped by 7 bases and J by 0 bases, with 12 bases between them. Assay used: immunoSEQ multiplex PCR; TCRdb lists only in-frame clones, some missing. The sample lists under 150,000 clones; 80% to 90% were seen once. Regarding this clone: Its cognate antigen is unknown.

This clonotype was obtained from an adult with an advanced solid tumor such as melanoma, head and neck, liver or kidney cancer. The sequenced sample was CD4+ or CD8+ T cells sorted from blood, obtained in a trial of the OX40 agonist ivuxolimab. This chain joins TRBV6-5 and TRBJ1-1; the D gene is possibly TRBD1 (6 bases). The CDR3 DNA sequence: TGTGCCAGCATGCGAAACAGGGTGAACACTGAAGCTTTCTTT. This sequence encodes CASMRNRVNTEAFF.